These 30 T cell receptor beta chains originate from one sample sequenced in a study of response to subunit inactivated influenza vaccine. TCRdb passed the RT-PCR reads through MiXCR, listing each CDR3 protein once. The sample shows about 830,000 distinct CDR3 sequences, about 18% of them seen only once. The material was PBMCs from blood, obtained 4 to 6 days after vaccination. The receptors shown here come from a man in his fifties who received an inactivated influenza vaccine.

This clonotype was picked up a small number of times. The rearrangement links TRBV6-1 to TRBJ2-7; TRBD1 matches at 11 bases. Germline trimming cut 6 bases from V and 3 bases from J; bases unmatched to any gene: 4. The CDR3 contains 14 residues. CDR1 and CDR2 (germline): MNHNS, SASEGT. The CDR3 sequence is CASSWDRGVYEQYF. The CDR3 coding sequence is TGTGCCAGCAGCTGGGACAGGGGGGTCTACGAGCAGTACTTC.

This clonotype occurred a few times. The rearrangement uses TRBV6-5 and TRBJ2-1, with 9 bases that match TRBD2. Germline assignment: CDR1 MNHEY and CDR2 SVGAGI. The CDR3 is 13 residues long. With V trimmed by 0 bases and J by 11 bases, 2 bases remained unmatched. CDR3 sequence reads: CASSYSGLAKQFF. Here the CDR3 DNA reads TGTGCCAGCAGTTACTCAGGACTAGCGAAGCAGTTCTTC.

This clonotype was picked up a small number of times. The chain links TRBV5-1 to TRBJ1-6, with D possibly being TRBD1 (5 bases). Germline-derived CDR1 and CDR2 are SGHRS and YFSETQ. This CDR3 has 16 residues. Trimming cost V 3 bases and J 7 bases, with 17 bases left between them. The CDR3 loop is CASSSTAWAPNSPLHF. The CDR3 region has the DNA TGCGCCAGCAGCTCGACAGCCTGGGCTCCCAATTCACCCCTCCACTTT.

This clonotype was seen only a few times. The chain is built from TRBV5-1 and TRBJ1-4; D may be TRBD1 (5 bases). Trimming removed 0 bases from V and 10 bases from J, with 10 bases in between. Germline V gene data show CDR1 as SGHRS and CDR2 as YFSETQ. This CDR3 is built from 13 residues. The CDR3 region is CASSLGGQGKLFF. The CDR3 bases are TGCGCCAGCAGCTTGGGCGGGCAGGGAAAACTGTTTTTT. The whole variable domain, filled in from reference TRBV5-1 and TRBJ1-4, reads KAGVTQTPRYLIKTRGQQVTLSCSPISGHRSVSWYQQTPGQGLQFLFEYFSETQRNKGNFPGRFSGRQFSNSRSEMNVSTLELGDSALYLCASSLGGQGKLFFGSGTQLSVL.

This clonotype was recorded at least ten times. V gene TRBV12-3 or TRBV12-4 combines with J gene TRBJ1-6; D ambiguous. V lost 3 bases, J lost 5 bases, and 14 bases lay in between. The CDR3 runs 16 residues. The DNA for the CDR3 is TGTGCCAGCAGTTTGAAGGGTTTTGTCAATAATTCACCCCTCCACTTT. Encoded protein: CASSLKGFVNNSPLHF.

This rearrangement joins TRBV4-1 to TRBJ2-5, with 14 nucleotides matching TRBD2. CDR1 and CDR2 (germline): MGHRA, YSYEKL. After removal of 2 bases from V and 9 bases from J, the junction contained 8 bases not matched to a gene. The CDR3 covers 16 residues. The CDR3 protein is CASSQSGTSGGSAQYF. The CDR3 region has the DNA TGCGCCAGCAGCCAATCCGGGACTAGCGGGGGATCGGCCCAGTACTTC.

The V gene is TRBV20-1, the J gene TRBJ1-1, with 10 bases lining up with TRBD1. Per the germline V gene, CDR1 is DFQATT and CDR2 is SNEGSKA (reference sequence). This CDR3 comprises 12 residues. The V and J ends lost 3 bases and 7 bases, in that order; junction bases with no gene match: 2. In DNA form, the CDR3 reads TGCAGTGCTAGGACAGGGGGCGGTGAAGCTTTCTTT. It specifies CSARTGGGEAFF.

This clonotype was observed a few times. CDR3: CASSSSTSGYSYEQYF. CDR3 DNA: TGCGCCAGCAGCTCCTCGACTAGCGGCTATTCCTACGAGCAGTACTTC. The chain is built from TRBV5-1 and TRBJ2-7; TRBD2 aligns across 9 bases. The junction had 8 bases not matched to a gene; V was cut back by 3 bases and J by 1 base. The germline V gene encodes CDR1 SGHRS and CDR2 YFSETQ. This CDR3 spans 16 amino acids.

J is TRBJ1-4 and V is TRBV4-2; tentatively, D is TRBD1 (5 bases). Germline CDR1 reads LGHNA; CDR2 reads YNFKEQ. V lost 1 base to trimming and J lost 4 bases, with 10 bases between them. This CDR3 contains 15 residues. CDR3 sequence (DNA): TGTGCCAGCAGCCAAGCCGGGGCCGGTAATGAAAAACTGTTTTTT. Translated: CASSQAGAGNEKLFF.

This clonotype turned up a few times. The CDR3 DNA reads TGCGCCAGCAGCCTGACCGCTAGCGGGGTGGATACGCAGTATTTT. The encoded protein is CASSLTASGVDTQYF. This chain links TRBV5-1 with TRBJ2-3; 9 bases are shared with TRBD2. Germline loops: CDR1 SGHRS, CDR2 YFSETQ. The V and J ends lost 4 bases and 6 bases, in that order; junction bases with no gene match: 9. The CDR3 length is 15 residues.

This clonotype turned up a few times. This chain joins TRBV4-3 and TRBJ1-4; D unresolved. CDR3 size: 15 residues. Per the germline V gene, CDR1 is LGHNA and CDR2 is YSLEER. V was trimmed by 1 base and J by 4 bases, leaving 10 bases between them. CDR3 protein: CASSQGRTVNEKLFF. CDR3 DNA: TGCGCCAGCAGCCAAGGGCGAACTGTTAATGAAAAACTGTTTTTT.

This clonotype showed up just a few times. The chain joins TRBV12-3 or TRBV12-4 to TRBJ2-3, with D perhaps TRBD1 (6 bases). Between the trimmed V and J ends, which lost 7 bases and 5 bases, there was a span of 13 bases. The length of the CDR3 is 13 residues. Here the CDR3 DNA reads TGTGCCAGCAAGGACAGCCTCAAAGATACGCAGTATTTT. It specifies CASKDSLKDTQYF.

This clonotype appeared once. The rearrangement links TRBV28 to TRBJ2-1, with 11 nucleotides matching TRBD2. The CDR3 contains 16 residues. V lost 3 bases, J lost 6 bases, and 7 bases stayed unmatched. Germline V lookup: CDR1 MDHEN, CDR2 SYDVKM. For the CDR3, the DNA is TGTGCCAGCAGTTTCAATAGCGGGAGGGGGGGCAATGAGCAGTTCTTC. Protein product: CASSFNSGRGGNEQFF.

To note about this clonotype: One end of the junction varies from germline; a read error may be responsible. DNA of the CDR3: TGCTGTGCTAGTCGGGCGGCTGTAGCCAAAAACATTCAGTACTTC. This gives the protein CCASRAAVAKNIQYF. This sequence joins TRBV20-1 and TRBJ2-4; no reliable D call. The CDR3 totals 15 residues. Germline V gives CDR1 DFQATT, CDR2 SNEGSKA (reference sequence).

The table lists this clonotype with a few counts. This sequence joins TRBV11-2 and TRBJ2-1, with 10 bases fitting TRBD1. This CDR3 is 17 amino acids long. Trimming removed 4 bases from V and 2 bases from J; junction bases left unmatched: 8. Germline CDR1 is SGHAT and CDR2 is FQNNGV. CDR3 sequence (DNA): TGTGCCAGCAGCTCCCCGGTGGGGACAGGGGCCTACAATGAGCAGTTCTTC. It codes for CASSSPVGTGAYNEQFF.

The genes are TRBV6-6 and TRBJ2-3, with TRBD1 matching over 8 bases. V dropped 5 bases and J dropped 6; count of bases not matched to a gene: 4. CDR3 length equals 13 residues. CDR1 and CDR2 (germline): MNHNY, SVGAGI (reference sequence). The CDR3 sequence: CASSTPGGDTQYF. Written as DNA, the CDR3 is TGTGCCAGCAGTACCCCAGGGGGCGATACGCAGTATTTT.

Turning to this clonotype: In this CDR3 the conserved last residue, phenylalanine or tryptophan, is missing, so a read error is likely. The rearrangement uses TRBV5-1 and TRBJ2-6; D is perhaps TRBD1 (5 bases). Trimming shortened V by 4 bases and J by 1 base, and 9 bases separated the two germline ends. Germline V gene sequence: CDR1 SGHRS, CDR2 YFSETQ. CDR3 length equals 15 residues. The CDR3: CASSAQVSGANVLTI. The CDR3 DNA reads TGCGCCAGCAGCGCACAGGTTTCTGGGGCCAACGTCCTGACTATC.

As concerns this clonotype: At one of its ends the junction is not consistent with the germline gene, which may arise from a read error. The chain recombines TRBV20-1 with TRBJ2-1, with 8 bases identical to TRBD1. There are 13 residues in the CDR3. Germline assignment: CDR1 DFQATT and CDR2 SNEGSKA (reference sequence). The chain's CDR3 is CSASGTGKNGQFF. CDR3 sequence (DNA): TGCAGTGCTAGCGGGACAGGAAAGAATGGGCAGTTCTTC.

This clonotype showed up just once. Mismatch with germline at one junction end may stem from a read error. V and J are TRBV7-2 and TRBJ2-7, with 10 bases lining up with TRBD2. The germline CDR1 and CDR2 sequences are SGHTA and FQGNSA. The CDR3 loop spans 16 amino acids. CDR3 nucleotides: TGTGCCAGCAGCTCTCTATCTAGCGGGAGCTCCCACGAGCAGTACTTC. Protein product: CASSSLSSGSSHEQYF.

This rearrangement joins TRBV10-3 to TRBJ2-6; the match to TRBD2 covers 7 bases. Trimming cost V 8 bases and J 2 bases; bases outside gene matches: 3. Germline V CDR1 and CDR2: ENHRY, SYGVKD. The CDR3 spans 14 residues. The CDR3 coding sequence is TGTGCCATCGGGGGGGGGACTGGGGCCAACGTCCTGACTTTC. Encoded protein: CAIGGGTGANVLTF.

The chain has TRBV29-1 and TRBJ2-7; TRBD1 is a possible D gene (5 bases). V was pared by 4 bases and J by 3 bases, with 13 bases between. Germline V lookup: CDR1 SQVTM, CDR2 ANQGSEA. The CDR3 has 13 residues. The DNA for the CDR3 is TGCAGCGTTGTCCTGGGGCCGCTCTACGAGCAGTACTTC. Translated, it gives CSVVLGPLYEQYF.

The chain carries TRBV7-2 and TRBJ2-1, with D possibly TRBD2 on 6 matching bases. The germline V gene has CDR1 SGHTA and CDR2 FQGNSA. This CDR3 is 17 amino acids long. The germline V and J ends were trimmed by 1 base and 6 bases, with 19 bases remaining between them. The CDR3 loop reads CASSLVPFRLASNEQFF. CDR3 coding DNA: TGTGCCAGCAGCTTAGTGCCGTTTAGGCTAGCGAGCAATGAGCAGTTCTTC.

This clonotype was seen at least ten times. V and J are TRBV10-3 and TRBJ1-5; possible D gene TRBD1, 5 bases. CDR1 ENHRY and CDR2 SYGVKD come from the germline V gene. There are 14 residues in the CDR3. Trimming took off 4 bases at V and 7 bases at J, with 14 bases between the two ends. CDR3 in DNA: TGTGCCATCAGTGGGACGGGGGGGAGCCAGCCCCAGCATTTT. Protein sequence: CAISGTGGSQPQHF.

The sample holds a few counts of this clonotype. The CDR3 loop is CSARSTSRYNEQFF. CDR3 nucleotide sequence: TGCAGTGCTAGATCGACTAGCAGATACAATGAGCAGTTCTTC. The chain uses TRBV20-1 and TRBJ2-1; 7 nucleotides match TRBD2. Unmatched junction bases numbered 5, after V lost 2 bases and J lost 4 bases. The CDR3 loop spans 14 amino acids. Germline V CDR1 and CDR2: DFQATT, SNEGSKA (reference sequence).

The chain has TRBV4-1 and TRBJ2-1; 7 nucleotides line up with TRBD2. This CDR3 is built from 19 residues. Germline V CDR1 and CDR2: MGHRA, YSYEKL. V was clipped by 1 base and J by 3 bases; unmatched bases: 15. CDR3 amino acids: CASSQGLLFEAGDYNEQFF. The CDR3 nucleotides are TGCGCCAGCAGCCAAGGTCTACTTTTCGAGGCGGGGGACTACAATGAGCAGTTCTTC.

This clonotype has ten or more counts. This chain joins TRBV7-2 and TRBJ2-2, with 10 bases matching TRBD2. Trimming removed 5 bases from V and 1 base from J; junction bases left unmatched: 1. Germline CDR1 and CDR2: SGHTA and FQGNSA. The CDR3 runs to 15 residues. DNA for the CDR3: TGTGCCAGCAGCAGGACTAGCGGGAACACCGGGGAGCTGTTTTTT. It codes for CASSRTSGNTGELFF.

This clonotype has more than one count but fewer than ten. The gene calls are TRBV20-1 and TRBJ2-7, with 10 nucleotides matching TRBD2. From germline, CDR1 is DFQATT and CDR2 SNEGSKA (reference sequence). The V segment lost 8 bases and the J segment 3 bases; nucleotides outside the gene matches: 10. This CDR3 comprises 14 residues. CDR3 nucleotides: TGCAGTCCGAGCTCGCTAGCGGGAGTCTACGAGCAGTACTTC. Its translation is CSPSSLAGVYEQYF.

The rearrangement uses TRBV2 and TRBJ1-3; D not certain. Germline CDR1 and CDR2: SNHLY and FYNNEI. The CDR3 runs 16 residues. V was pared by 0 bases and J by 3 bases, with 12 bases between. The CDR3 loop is CASSEALWEFGNTIYF. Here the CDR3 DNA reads TGTGCCAGCAGTGAAGCGCTTTGGGAGTTTGGAAACACCATATATTTT.

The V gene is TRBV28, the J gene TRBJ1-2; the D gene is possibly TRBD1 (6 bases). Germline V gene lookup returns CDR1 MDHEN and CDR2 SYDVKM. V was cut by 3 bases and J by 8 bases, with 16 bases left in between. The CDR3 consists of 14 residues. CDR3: CASSFRGALGGYTF. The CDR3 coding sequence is TGTGCCAGCAGTTTTCGGGGGGCGCTAGGGGGCTACACCTTC.

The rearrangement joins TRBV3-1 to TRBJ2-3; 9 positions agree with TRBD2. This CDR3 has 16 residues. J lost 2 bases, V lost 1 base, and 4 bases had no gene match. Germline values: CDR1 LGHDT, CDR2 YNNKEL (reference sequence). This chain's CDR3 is CASSQVLAGTTDTQYF. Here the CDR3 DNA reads TGTGCCAGCAGCCAAGTTCTAGCGGGGACCACAGATACGCAGTATTTT.